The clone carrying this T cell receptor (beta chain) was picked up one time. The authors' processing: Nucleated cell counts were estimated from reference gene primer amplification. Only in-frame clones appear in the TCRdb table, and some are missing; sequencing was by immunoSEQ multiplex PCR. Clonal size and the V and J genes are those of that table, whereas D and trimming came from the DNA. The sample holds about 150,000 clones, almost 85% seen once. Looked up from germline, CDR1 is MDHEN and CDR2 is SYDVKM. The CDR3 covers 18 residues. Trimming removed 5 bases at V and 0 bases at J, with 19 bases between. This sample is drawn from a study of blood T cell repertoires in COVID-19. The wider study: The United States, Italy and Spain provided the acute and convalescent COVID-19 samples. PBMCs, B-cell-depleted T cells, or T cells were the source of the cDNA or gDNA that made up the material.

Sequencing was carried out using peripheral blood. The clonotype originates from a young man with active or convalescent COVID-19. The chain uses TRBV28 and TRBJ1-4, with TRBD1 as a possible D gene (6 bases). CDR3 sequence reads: CASSPLQGIPATNEKLFF. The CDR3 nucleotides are TGTGCCAGCAGTCCCCTTCAGGGGATCCCTGCAACTAATGAAAAACTGTTTTTT.